Sequencing of this T cell receptor (beta chain) was carried out in a study of technical replicates of blood from several donors. This clone was counted a single time. This CDR3 is built from 18 residues. The V and J ends lost 6 bases and 0 bases respectively, with 22 bases between them. Germline-derived CDR1 and CDR2 are SGHTA and FQGTGA. The protocol was immunoSEQ multiplex PCR, while the TCRdb copy is restricted to in-frame clones and leaves out a portion. Of approximately 79,000 clones in the sample, 96% are singletons; the top ten hold 0.3% to 0.35%. The receptor's source is a human donor in good health. The chain links TRBV7-3 to TRBJ2-3, with D tentatively TRBD2 (6 bases). The sequenced material came from T cells isolated from PBMCs. CDR3 amino acids: CASSFNNPGGGSTDTQYF. The CDR3 DNA follows: TGTGCCAGCAGTTTTAATAACCCGGGTGGGGGGAGCACAGATACGCAGTATTTT. Filled out from reference TRBV7-3 and TRBJ2-3, the complete variable domain reads GAGVSQTPSNKVTEKGKYVELRCDPISGHTALYWYRQSLGQGPEFLIYFQGTGAADDSGLPNDRFFAVRPEGSVSTLKIQRTERGDSAVYLCASSFNNPGGGSTDTQYFGPGTRLTVL.